Presented here are 7 T cell receptor beta chains from one specimen sequenced in a study of T-cell reconstitution after alpha-beta-depleted transplantation in children (dated by TCRdb to between 2015 and 2016). Sample treatment or condition, as interpreted from the label and publication: allogeneic hematopoietic cell transplantation with graft depleted of TCRalphabeta T cells and CD19 B cells. The receptor library was made with PCR. The run used an Illumina HiSeq 2500. To normalize quantification of the TCRbeta repertoire, the TCR libraries were built with molecular barcoding that relied on unique molecular identifiers. TCRdb itself trimmed the public reads at Q25 with fastp, ran MiXCR and retained productive beta chains. One record per CDR3 amino acid sequence lists the most common genes and DNA. The sample has approximately 1,000,000 distinct CDR3 sequences on record, roughly 31% of them singletons. The ten largest account for under 30% of the sample.

Sequencing used PBMCs, mostly from graft donor cells, obtained 360 days after TCRalphabeta/CD19-depleted stem cell transplant. The receptors here all came from a boy under two years old who had a stem cell transplant for SCID, so the T cells may come from the graft donor.

The chain carries TRBV29-1 and TRBJ1-2; D gene unclear. Trimming cost V 8 bases and J 8 bases, with 21 bases left between them. The CDR3 length is 13 residues. Germline V CDR1 and CDR2: SQVTM, ANQGSEA. CDR3 bases: TGCAGCTTGGCAAAAGACGCTTCGGGGGGCTACACCTTC. As protein: CSLAKDASGGYTF.

The sample holds a few counts of this clonotype. The gene calls are TRBV12-3 or TRBV12-4 and TRBJ1-5; 11 nucleotides line up with TRBD1. This CDR3 region has 13 residues. V gave up 6 bases and J gave up 8 bases; unmatched junction bases: 3. In DNA form, the CDR3 reads TGTGCCAGCAGGGGACAGGGGGTTAAGCCCCAGCATTTT. Protein sequence: CASRGQGVKPQHF.

This clonotype has more than one count but fewer than ten. The gene calls are TRBV29-1 and TRBJ1-1; 8 nucleotides line up with TRBD1. Germline CDR1 SQVTM, CDR2 ANQGSEA. The CDR3 is 16 residues long. Unmatched junction bases numbered 8, after V lost 1 base and J lost 1 base. DNA of the CDR3: TGCAGCGTTGAAGGGCTGTTCGGACAGGGGAACACTGAAGCTTTCTTT. It encodes CSVEGLFGQGNTEAFF.

This clonotype was observed a few times. The chain employs TRBV4-1 and TRBJ2-7; D gene ambiguous. V dropped 1 base and J dropped 6 bases, with 10 bases sitting between them. This CDR3 region has 13 residues. CDR1 is MGHRA and CDR2 is YSYEKL in the germline V gene. CDR3 protein: CASSQGIGFEQYF. In DNA form, the CDR3 reads TGCGCCAGCAGCCAAGGTATAGGGTTCGAGCAGTACTTC.

V usage is TRBV5-1 and J usage is TRBJ2-1, with TRBD2 as a possible D gene (6 bases). The germline V gene encodes CDR1 SGHRS and CDR2 YFSETQ. Trimming cost V 4 bases and J 8 bases, with 13 bases left between them. The CDR3 totals 13 residues. CDR3 nucleotide sequence: TGCGCCAGCAGCCCTCGACTAGTCGATGAGCAGTTCTTC. Its protein product is CASSPRLVDEQFF. The complete variable domain, with remaining parts taken from reference TRBV5-1 and TRBJ2-1, reads KAGVTQTPRYLIKTRGQQVTLSCSPISGHRSVSWYQQTPGQGLQFLFEYFSETQRNKGNFPGRFSGRQFSNSRSEMNVSTLELGDSALYLCASSPRLVDEQFFGPGTRLTVL.

CDR3 in amino acids: CASTPGQGVSPLHF. As DNA, the CDR3 is TGTGCCAGCACCCCGGGACAGGGAGTATCACCCCTCCACTTT. The V and J genes are TRBV6-1 and TRBJ1-6; TRBD1 agrees at 9 bases. The J segment lost 10 bases and the V segment lost 7 bases, leaving 8 bases of the junction unmatched. Germline V gives CDR1 MNHNS, CDR2 SASEGT. This CDR3 is built from 14 residues.

This clonotype was seen once. A read error may produce the germline difference seen at one junction end. The chain uses TRBV12-3 or TRBV12-4 and TRBJ1-1; possible D gene TRBD1, 6 bases. The CDR3 consists of 15 residues. The DNA for the CDR3 is TGTGCCAGCAGCCGACGGGCAGGGGTTAGCACTAAAGCTTTCTTT. This encodes CASSRRAGVSTKAFF.